Shown below are 2 T cell receptor beta chains from a single sample sequenced in a study of ipilimumab plus nivolumab after autologous stem cell transplantation. Only in-frame clones appear in the TCRdb table, and some are missing; sequencing was by immunoSEQ multiplex PCR. This table holds 15,000 to 20,000 clones, more than 60% found once. Sequenced here: PBMCs, sampled in a trial of ipilimumab plus nivolumab as post-transplant consolidation. These receptors all come from a male donor with diffuse large B-cell lymphoma.

V is TRBV11-2 and J is TRBJ1-6, with D possibly matching TRBD1 (6 bases). The CDR3 contains 16 residues. V lost 5 bases and J lost 8, with 19 bases in between. In germline, CDR1 is SGHAT, CDR2 FQNNGV. The CDR3 reads CASSDPSQGTDSPLHF. The CDR3 DNA sequence: TGTGCCAGCAGCGACCCCTCTCAGGGGACGGATTCACCCCTCCACTTT.

This clone was counted a single time. The chain joins TRBV28 to TRBJ1-4, with 8 bases that match TRBD1. The CDR3 has 15 amino acids. The V segment lost 3 bases and the J segment 7 bases; nucleotides outside the gene matches: 7. From germline, CDR1 is MDHEN and CDR2 SYDVKM. The CDR3 reads CASSFRPGQVEKLFF. As DNA, the CDR3 is TGTGCCAGCAGTTTTCGACCGGGACAGGTTGAAAAACTGTTTTTT.